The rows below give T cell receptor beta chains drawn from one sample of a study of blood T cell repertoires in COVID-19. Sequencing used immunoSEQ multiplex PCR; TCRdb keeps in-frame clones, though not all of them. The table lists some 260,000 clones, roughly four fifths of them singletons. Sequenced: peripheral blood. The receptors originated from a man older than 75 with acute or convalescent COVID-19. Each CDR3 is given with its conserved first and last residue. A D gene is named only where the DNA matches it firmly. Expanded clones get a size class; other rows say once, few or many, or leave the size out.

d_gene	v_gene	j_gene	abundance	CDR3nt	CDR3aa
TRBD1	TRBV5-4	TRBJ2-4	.	TGTGCCAGCAGCCGACAGGGGGCCGGAGACATTCAGTACTTC	CASSRQGAGDIQYF
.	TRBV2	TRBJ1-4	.	TGTGCCAGCAGTGAACGGGATTGGGGGCTATCTAATGAAAAACTGTTTTTT	CASSERDWGLSNEKLFF
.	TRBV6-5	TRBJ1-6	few	TGTGCCAGCAGTAGACGAGGGCCCCTCCACTTT	CASSRRGPLHF
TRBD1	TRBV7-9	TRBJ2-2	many	TGTGCCAGCAGTTTCACGTTACAGGGGAACGGGGAGCTGTTTTTT	CASSFTLQGNGELFF
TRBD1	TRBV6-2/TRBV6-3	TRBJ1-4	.	TGTGCCAGCAGTCCGACAGGGAGAAATGAAAAACTGTTTTTT	CASSPTGRNEKLFF
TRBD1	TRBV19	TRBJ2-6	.	TGTGCCAGTAGTCTAAGGACAGGCGTCTCTGGGGCCAACGTCCTGACTTTC	CASSLRTGVSGANVLTF
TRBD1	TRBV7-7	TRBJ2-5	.	TGTGCCAGCAGCCCAGGACAGGGGCCAGAGACCCAGTACTTC	CASSPGQGPETQYF
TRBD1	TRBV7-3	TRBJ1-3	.	TGTGCCAGCAGCCCAAGGCCGGGACAGAGCTCTGGAAACACCATATATTTT	CASSPRPGQSSGNTIYF
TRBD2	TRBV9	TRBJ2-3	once	TGTGCCAGCAGCGACATAGCGGGACGCACAGATACGCAGTATTTT	CASSDIAGRTDTQYF
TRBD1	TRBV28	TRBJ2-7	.	TGTGCCAGCACGACAGGGGGGCCCTACGAGCAGTACTTC	CASTTGGPYEQYF
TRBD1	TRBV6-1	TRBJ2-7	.	TGTGCCAGCAGTGAAGAGGTCGCAGGGGGCGTTTTCGAGCAGTACTTC	CASSEEVAGGVFEQYF
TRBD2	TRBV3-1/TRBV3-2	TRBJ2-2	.	TGTGCCAGCAGTGGGGGGGTATGGGTCCTAAAAACCGGGGAGCTGTTTTTT	CASSGGVWVLKTGELFF
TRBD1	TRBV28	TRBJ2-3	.	TGTGCCAGCAGTTTATTCGGACAGGGAGGTACGCAGTATTTT	CASSLFGQGGTQYF
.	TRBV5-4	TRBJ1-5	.	TGTGCCAGCAGCTGGGGGGGGATGGGTCAGCCCCAGCATTTT	CASSWGGMGQPQHF
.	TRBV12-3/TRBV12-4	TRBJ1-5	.	TGCCCCTACAGGGTCGGGGATCAGCCCCAGCATTTT	CPYRVGDQPQHF
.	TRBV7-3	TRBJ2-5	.	TGTGCCAGTTCCACGGGACACCGAGAGACCCAGTACTTC	CASSTGHRETQYF
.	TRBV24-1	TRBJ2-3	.	TGTGCCACCAGTGATTTTGCGGGGGCGCGGAATACGCAGTATTTT	CATSDFAGARNTQYF
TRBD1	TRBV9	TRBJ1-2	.	TGTGCCAGCAGCTTCATACAGGGGGCCTATGGCTACACCTTC	CASSFIQGAYGYTF
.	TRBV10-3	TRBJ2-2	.	TGTGCCATCAGACAGGACACCACCGGGGAGCTGTTTTTT	CAIRQDTTGELFF
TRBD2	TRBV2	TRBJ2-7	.	TGTGCCAGCAGTGTAGCGGGAGGGTACTACGAGCAGTACTTC	CASSVAGGYYEQYF
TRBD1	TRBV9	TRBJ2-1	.	TGTGCCAGCAGCCCGACAGGGTATGAGCAGTTCTTC	CASSPTGYEQFF
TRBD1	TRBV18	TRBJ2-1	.	TGTGCCAGCTCACCACCGCACAGGGGCTCCTACAATGAGCAGTTCTTC	CASSPPHRGSYNEQFF
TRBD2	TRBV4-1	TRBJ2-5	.	TGCGCCAGCAGCCAAGAGGGACTAGCGGGGGCACGGAAGACCCAGTACTTC	CASSQEGLAGARKTQYF
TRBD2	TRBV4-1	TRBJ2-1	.	TGCGCCAGCAGCCTCCTGGGAGCGGGAGGTCCCCGCTCCTACAATGAGCAGTTCTTC	CASSLLGAGGPRSYNEQFF
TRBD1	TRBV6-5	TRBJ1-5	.	TGTGCCAGCGCATGGAGGGGGCAGGGCAATCAGCCCCAGCATTTT	CASAWRGQGNQPQHF
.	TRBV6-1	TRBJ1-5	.	TGTGCCAGCAGTGAAGCGGGAGGGAGCCTTGGGGGCCAGCATTTT	CASSEAGGSLGGQHF
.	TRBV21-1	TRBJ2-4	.	TGTGCCAGCAGCAGGGACAGGGGCCACATTGTGATAGCCAAAAACATTCAGTACTTC	CASSRDRGHIVIAKNIQYF